These T cell receptor beta chains were read from a single sample in a study of CD8 T cells in ankylosing spondylitis. Via MiXCR, TCRdb re-called the 5' RACE reads, giving one row per CDR3 protein. The table shows 350,000 or so distinct CDR3 sequences, with 14% to 15% occurring only once. The sample taken for sequencing was blood, either unsorted or a sorted T cell fraction (not recorded which). These receptors all come from a male donor with ankylosing spondylitis or in good health (not recorded which). Each CDR3 is given with its conserved first and last residue. Clone size appears in some rows only: once, few, many, or a class for an expanded clone.

j_gene: TRBJ1-5; v_gene: TRBV4-2; abundance: .; len: 15; CDR3aa: CASSQGDRDNQPQHF
j_gene: TRBJ2-7; v_gene: TRBV12-3/TRBV12-4; abundance: few; len: 15; CDR3aa: CASSSGLAGSHEQYF
j_gene: TRBJ2-3; v_gene: TRBV5-1; abundance: few; len: 16; CDR3aa: CASSSTGRTSTDTQYF
j_gene: TRBJ1-1; v_gene: TRBV2; abundance: .; len: 12; CDR3aa: CASRGSPTEAFF
j_gene: TRBJ2-2; v_gene: TRBV2; abundance: .; len: 15; CDR3aa: CASSRLAGDAGELFF
j_gene: TRBJ2-1; v_gene: TRBV3-1; abundance: .; len: 15; CDR3aa: CASSQDKGQFNEQFF
j_gene: TRBJ1-1; v_gene: TRBV4-1; abundance: .; len: 15; CDR3aa: CASSQVDRRITEAFF
j_gene: TRBJ2-2; v_gene: TRBV6-1; abundance: .; len: 13; CDR3aa: CASTERGPGELFF
j_gene: TRBJ2-3; v_gene: TRBV29-1; abundance: few; len: 16; CDR3aa: CSVPGLAGGPTDTQYF
j_gene: TRBJ2-1; v_gene: TRBV6-5; abundance: .; len: 15; CDR3aa: CASSYSTATYNEQFF
j_gene: TRBJ2-5; v_gene: TRBV12-3/TRBV12-4; abundance: few; len: 13; CDR3aa: CASSQAFQETQYF
j_gene: TRBJ1-2; v_gene: TRBV5-1; abundance: many; len: 14; CDR3aa: CASYSTWDSYGYTF
j_gene: TRBJ2-1; v_gene: TRBV4-2; abundance: few; len: 13; CDR3aa: CASSQAISLGQFF
j_gene: TRBJ2-7; v_gene: TRBV11-1; abundance: few; len: 15; CDR3aa: CASSLLGTSFHEQYF
j_gene: TRBJ2-3; v_gene: TRBV10-3; abundance: few; len: 14; CDR3aa: CATGSTASTDTQYF
j_gene: TRBJ2-1; v_gene: TRBV29-1; abundance: .; len: 16; CDR3aa: CSVFEGPSSSYNEQFF
j_gene: TRBJ2-3; v_gene: TRBV12-3/TRBV12-4; abundance: few; len: 16; CDR3aa: CASSLEAAASTDTQYF
j_gene: TRBJ2-1; v_gene: TRBV7-8; abundance: few; len: 15; CDR3aa: CASSSGTRSGDEQFF
j_gene: TRBJ1-5; v_gene: TRBV12-3/TRBV12-4; abundance: few; len: 14; CDR3aa: CASSLHYSNQPQHF
j_gene: TRBJ1-1; v_gene: TRBV25-1; abundance: few; len: 16; CDR3aa: CASREGVNEKNTEAFF
j_gene: TRBJ2-5; v_gene: TRBV28; abundance: few; len: 12; CDR3aa: CASSAGVETQYF
j_gene: TRBJ1-1; v_gene: TRBV11-2; abundance: .; len: 14; CDR3aa: CASSWTPRATEAFF
j_gene: TRBJ2-5; v_gene: TRBV20-1; abundance: .; len: 14; CDR3aa: CSALDGLTLETQYF
j_gene: TRBJ2-1; v_gene: TRBV7-2; abundance: .; len: 17; CDR3aa: CASSPRDRRGSYNEQFF
j_gene: TRBJ1-1; v_gene: TRBV12-3/TRBV12-4; abundance: many; len: 15; CDR3aa: CASSPLIGTDTEAFF
j_gene: TRBJ1-4; v_gene: TRBV20-1; abundance: .; len: 13; CDR3aa: CSAGRTSNEKLFF
j_gene: TRBJ2-3; v_gene: TRBV5-1; abundance: .; len: 14; CDR3aa: CASSLRQGSDTQYF
j_gene: TRBJ2-1; v_gene: TRBV20-1; abundance: few; len: 15; CDR3aa: CSARGSGRPYNEQFF
j_gene: TRBJ1-2; v_gene: TRBV10-3; abundance: .; len: 14; CDR3aa: CAISESTGAIRYTF
j_gene: TRBJ1-4; v_gene: TRBV10-3; abundance: few; len: 14; CDR3aa: CAIREGATNEKLFF
j_gene: TRBJ2-5; v_gene: TRBV6-1; abundance: few; len: 15; CDR3aa: CASSIAGGGKETQYF
j_gene: TRBJ2-7; v_gene: TRBV3-1; abundance: .; len: 16; CDR3aa: CASSQEWTGGRYEQYF
j_gene: TRBJ2-1; v_gene: TRBV11-2; abundance: few; len: 17; CDR3aa: CASRRWGLAGSYNEQFF
j_gene: TRBJ1-2; v_gene: TRBV12-3/TRBV12-4; abundance: few; len: 15; CDR3aa: CASTVMDREVSGYTF
j_gene: TRBJ1-1; v_gene: TRBV2; abundance: few; len: 12; CDR3aa: CASSAGHLGAFF
j_gene: TRBJ1-5; v_gene: TRBV12-3/TRBV12-4; abundance: many; len: 14; CDR3aa: CASSPNTLYQPQHF
j_gene: TRBJ2-5; v_gene: TRBV6-5; abundance: .; len: 16; CDR3aa: CASSYSWTGLRETQYF
j_gene: TRBJ2-3; v_gene: TRBV7-9; abundance: .; len: 14; CDR3aa: CASSHAGQTDTQYF
j_gene: TRBJ1-1; v_gene: TRBV6-1; abundance: few; len: 13; CDR3aa: CASSVKGQGQAFF
j_gene: TRBJ1-1; v_gene: TRBV20-1; abundance: few; len: 15; CDR3aa: CSARSPRQAATEAFF
j_gene: TRBJ2-7; v_gene: TRBV4-1; abundance: many; len: 15; CDR3aa: CASSQGGEYLGEQYF
j_gene: TRBJ2-2; v_gene: TRBV29-1; abundance: many; len: 16; CDR3aa: CSVRTGPYVDTGELFF
j_gene: TRBJ2-3; v_gene: TRBV29-1; abundance: few; len: 15; CDR3aa: CSVEFSGGNRNTQYF
j_gene: TRBJ2-5; v_gene: TRBV11-2; abundance: .; len: 14; CDR3aa: CASSPGGSAETQYF
j_gene: TRBJ2-5; v_gene: TRBV12-3/TRBV12-4; abundance: .; len: 14; CDR3aa: CASSLASMGETQYF